A single sample is the source of the 25 T cell receptor beta chains below, sequenced in a study of long-term antiretroviral therapy in people with HIV. The libraries were made with immunoSEQ v3.0 at survey level. TCRdb keeps only in-frame clones here, not all; method: immunoSEQ multiplex PCR. This table holds some 30,000 clones, roughly 87% found once. Sequenced here: unsorted PBMCs, sampled 2 years after starting antiretroviral therapy. The receptor source for this set is a man aged 50-60 years with HIV.

CDR3 sequence reads: CAWTPGEREQFF. The CDR3 DNA follows: TGTGCCTGGACTCCCGGGGAACGCGAGCAGTTCTTC. The chain combines TRBV30 with TRBJ2-1; TRBD2 might be the D (5 bases). There are 12 residues in the CDR3. Trimming stripped 4 bases from V and 10 bases from J, with 14 bases between. Germline V gene lookup returns CDR1 GTSNPN and CDR2 SVGIG (reference sequence).

This clone has more than one count but fewer than ten. V and J are TRBV7-9 and TRBJ2-7; the D gene is possibly TRBD1 (6 bases). The V end was cut by 5 bases, the J end by 5 bases, with 10 bases between. This CDR3 region has 12 residues. The germline V gene has CDR1 SEHNR and CDR2 FQNEAQ (reference sequence). The CDR3 DNA reads TGTGCCAGCAGCGTCTCAGGGGACGAGCAGTACTTC. It specifies CASSVSGDEQYF.

The V gene is TRBV7-8, the J gene TRBJ2-1; 7 bases map to TRBD2. Germline values: CDR1 SGHVS, CDR2 FQNEAQ. The V segment lost 1 base and the J segment 4 bases; nucleotides outside the gene matches: 4. There are 15 residues in the CDR3. The CDR3 region has the DNA TGTGCCAGCAGCTTAGGGCGGGAGCCTTACAATGAGCAGTTCTTC. Amino acid sequence: CASSLGREPYNEQFF.

This clone has just a few counts. CDR3 DNA sequence: TGTGCCAGTAGTCCACACAGGGGGCGTTTCTCTGAAGCTTTCTTT. Protein sequence: CASSPHRGRFSEAFF. The chain couples TRBV19 to TRBJ1-1, with 9 bases aligning to TRBD1. Germline CDR1 reads LNHDA; CDR2 reads SQIVND (reference sequence). After removal of 5 bases from V and 6 bases from J, the junction contained 10 bases not matched to a gene. The CDR3 is 15 residues long.

The chain carries TRBV5-4 and TRBJ1-1; D uncertain. Germline loops: CDR1 SGHNT, CDR2 YYREEE (reference sequence). The CDR3 runs 17 residues. The V end was cut by 0 bases, the J end by 1 base, with 16 bases between. CDR3 DNA sequence: TGTGCCAGCAGCTTGGCGATCGGACGTCAGAGGAACACTGAAGCTTTCTTT. Translating it yields CASSLAIGRQRNTEAFF.

The chain carries TRBV19 and TRBJ1-1; D possibly corresponds to TRBD1 (5 bases). The CDR3 covers 14 residues. Germline CDR1 LNHDA, CDR2 SQIVND (reference sequence). Deletions cut 3 bases from V and 1 base from J, with 9 bases between. CDR3 sequence (DNA): TGTGCCAGTAGTATCTATACAGGGAACACTGAAGCTTTCTTT. Protein sequence: CASSIYTGNTEAFF.

This chain uses TRBV28 with TRBJ2-1, with no clear D. Trimming took 5 bases from V and 8 from J, leaving 7 bases between them. Per the germline V gene, CDR1 is MDHEN and CDR2 is SYDVKM. The CDR3 is 11 residues long. The DNA of the CDR3 is TGTGCCAGCAGTCGGAGTGATGAGCAGTTCTTC. Its protein product is CASSRSDEQFF.

In its sample, this clone was seen once. The chain employs TRBV28 and TRBJ2-7; 9 nucleotides line up with TRBD1. The CDR3 totals 14 residues. The ends lost 6 bases at V and 2 bases at J; junction bases unmatched: 5. Germline CDR1 and CDR2: MDHEN and SYDVKM. CDR3 in DNA: TGTGCCAGCAGGGAGACAGGGGGGACCTACGAGCAGTACTTC. This sequence encodes CASRETGGTYEQYF.

The chain combines TRBV28 with TRBJ2-7; 9 bases are a match to TRBD1. This CDR3 spans 15 amino acids. J lost 2 bases, V lost 5 bases, and 7 bases had no gene match. Per the germline V gene, CDR1 is MDHEN and CDR2 is SYDVKM. The CDR3 DNA is TGTGCCAGCAGTCACCGGGACAGGGATACCTACGAGCAGTACTTC. Encoded protein: CASSHRDRDTYEQYF.

This sequence joins TRBV7-6 and TRBJ2-3; TRBD1 matches at 8 bases. CDR1 SGHVS and CDR2 FNYEAQ come from the germline V gene. The J segment lost 3 bases and the V segment lost 4 bases, leaving 6 bases of the junction unmatched. The CDR3 runs 15 residues. The CDR3 region has the DNA TGTGCCAGCAGCTCCAGCGGACAGGGAACAGATACGCAGTATTTT. It is translated as CASSSSGQGTDTQYF.

The genes are TRBV7-2 and TRBJ1-2; 7 bases fit TRBD1. Germline assignment: CDR1 SGHTA and CDR2 FQGNSA. This CDR3 comprises 13 residues. The ends lost 4 bases at V and 4 bases at J; junction bases unmatched: 3. CDR3 nucleotides: TGTGCCAGCAGCTCCTGGACAGGCTATGGCTACACCTTC. Translating it yields CASSSWTGYGYTF.

This clone was recorded only once. The chain employs TRBV7-2 and TRBJ1-5; D perhaps matches TRBD1 (5 bases). The germline gives CDR1 SGHTA, CDR2 FQGNSA. The CDR3 spans 13 residues. Trimming took 5 bases from V and 4 from J, leaving 9 bases between them. This CDR3 is CASSPWGNQPQHF. In nucleotides, the CDR3 is TGTGCCAGCAGCCCATGGGGGAATCAGCCCCAGCATTTT.

The chain is built from TRBV5-8 and TRBJ2-5; perhaps TRBD1 as D (6 bases). Germline CDR1 SGHTS, CDR2 YDEGEE. V was trimmed by 0 bases and J by 3 bases, leaving 15 bases between them. The CDR3 is 16 residues long. This chain's CDR3 is CASSLAGVTAKETQYF. CDR3 bases: TGTGCCAGCAGCTTGGCAGGGGTAACGGCCAAAGAGACCCAGTACTTC. The entire variable domain, with the rest obtained from reference TRBV5-8 and TRBJ2-5, is as follows: EAGVTQSPTHLIKTRGQQATLRCSPISGHTSVYWYQQALGLGLQFLLWYDEGEERNRGNFPPRFSGRQFPNYSSELNVNALELEDSALYLCASSLAGVTAKETQYFGPGTRLLVL.

The chain joins TRBV29-1 to TRBJ1-4; 9 nucleotides line up with TRBD1. CDR1 SQVTM and CDR2 ANQGSEA come from the germline V gene. V lost 6 bases, J lost 5 bases, and 4 bases stayed unmatched. This CDR3 is 13 amino acids long. CDR3 amino acids: CSVTGTGNEKLFF. CDR3 nucleotide sequence: TGCAGCGTCACCGGGACAGGGAATGAAAAACTGTTTTTT.

The J gene is TRBJ2-7, the V gene TRBV19; perhaps D is TRBD1 or TRBD2 (5 bases each). The CDR3 is 15 amino acids. CDR1 and CDR2 from the germline V gene are LNHDA and SQIVND (reference sequence). Trimming stripped 4 bases from V and 2 bases from J, with 15 bases between. The CDR3 sequence is CASSTKGTGTYEQYF. The CDR3 region has the DNA TGTGCCAGTAGTACCAAAGGGACGGGCACCTACGAGCAGTACTTC.

This chain uses TRBV2 with TRBJ2-5; possibly TRBD1 or TRBD2 for D (5 bases each). Germline V CDR1 and CDR2: SNHLY, FYNNEI. V lost 7 bases and J 6 bases, leaving 21 bases between the germline ends. The CDR3 runs 15 residues. The CDR3 reads CASTLSGVGEKTQYF. CDR3 nucleotide sequence: TGTGCCAGCACCCTTAGTGGGGTGGGGGAGAAGACCCAGTACTTC. The full variable domain, in which reference TRBV2 and TRBJ2-5 provide the parts outside the CDR3, is EPEVTQTPSHQVTQMGQEVILRCVPISNHLYFYWYRQILGQKVEFLVSFYNNEISEKSEIFDDQFSVERPDGSNFTLKIRSTKLEDSAMYFCASTLSGVGEKTQYFGPGTRLLVL.

This chain connects TRBV6-5 to TRBJ2-7; D is ambiguous. Germline V gene lookup returns CDR1 MNHEY and CDR2 SVGAGI. This CDR3 comprises 15 residues. V gave up 0 bases and J gave up 0 bases, with 9 bases separating them. The DNA for the CDR3 is TGTGCCAGCAGTTACTCGGTGGGGATCTCCTACGAGCAGTACTTC. Residues: CASSYSVGISYEQYF.

This clone turned up a few times. The V call is TRBV6-1, the J call TRBJ2-3; possible D gene TRBD2, 5 bases. Germline CDR1 is MNHNS and CDR2 is SASEGT. Trimming removed 3 bases from V and 0 bases from J, with 10 bases in between. The CDR3 is made up of 15 amino acids. The CDR3 DNA is TGTGCCAGCAGTGATTTATCGGGGAGCACAGATACGCAGTATTTT. It encodes CASSDLSGSTDTQYF.

The CDR3 here is CASSLRGSGDYGYTF. CDR3 in DNA: TGTGCCAGCAGCTTAAGGGGATCTGGCGACTATGGCTACACCTTC. V gene TRBV7-2 combines with J gene TRBJ1-2, with D possibly matching TRBD1 (5 bases). This CDR3 spans 15 amino acids. Germline-derived CDR1 and CDR2 are SGHTA and FQGNSA. V was clipped by 2 bases and J by 3 bases, with 13 bases between them.

The chain employs TRBV30 and TRBJ2-1, with D hard to call. The V end was cut by 0 bases, the J end by 0 bases, with 9 bases between. The germline gives CDR1 GTSNPN, CDR2 SVGIG (reference sequence). The CDR3 is made up of 15 amino acids. CDR3 sequence reads: CAWSVRRSSYNEQFF. The DNA for the CDR3 is TGTGCCTGGAGTGTTAGGCGGAGCTCCTACAATGAGCAGTTCTTC.

The rearrangement joins TRBV7-9 to TRBJ1-3; D is ambiguous. The CDR3 is 15 residues long. V lost 5 bases, J lost 0 bases, and 11 bases lay in between. Per the germline V gene, CDR1 is SEHNR and CDR2 is FQNEAQ (reference sequence). CDR3 region: CASSPWTDSGNTIYF. For the CDR3, the DNA is TGTGCCAGCAGCCCATGGACGGACTCTGGAAACACCATATATTTT.

The CDR3 protein is CASSVPASVNTEAFF. The DNA for the CDR3 is TGTGCCAGCAGCGTCCCTGCGTCGGTGAACACTGAAGCTTTCTTT. This chain connects TRBV6-1 to TRBJ1-1; no clear D. Germline V CDR1 and CDR2: MNHNS, SASEGT. Trimming stripped 6 bases from V and 0 bases from J, with 14 bases between. CDR3 length: 15 amino acids.

The V call is TRBV10-3, the J call TRBJ1-3, with 8 bases that match TRBD1. The CDR3 extends over 14 amino acids. V shed 4 bases and J 7 bases; nucleotides not matched to a gene: 6. Per the germline V gene, CDR1 is ENHRY and CDR2 is SYGVKD. CDR3 sequence (DNA): TGTGCCATCAGTGGCGACAGGGGTAGGAACACCATATATTTT. This codes for CAISGDRGRNTIYF.

This chain links TRBV28 with TRBJ2-2, with a weak D call TRBD1 (6 bases). Germline V gene lookup returns CDR1 MDHEN and CDR2 SYDVKM. Trimming cost V 7 bases and J 6 bases, with 18 bases left between them. This CDR3 has 15 amino acids. CDR3 in amino acids: CASNPGHLGAGELFF. The CDR3, as DNA: TGTGCCAGCAACCCGGGACATCTTGGGGCCGGGGAGCTGTTTTTT. The full variable domain, with the rest looked up from reference TRBV28 and TRBJ2-2, is DVKVTQSSRYLVKRTGEKVFLECVQDMDHENMFWYRQDPGLGLRLIYFSYDVKMKEKGDIPEGYSVSREKKERFSLILESASTNQTSMYLCASNPGHLGAGELFFGEGSRLTVL.

This chain links TRBV11-2 with TRBJ2-7; 7 bases are a match to TRBD1. In germline, CDR1 is SGHAT, CDR2 FQNNGV. This CDR3 contains 15 residues. The V gene end was trimmed by 6 bases and the J gene end by 2 bases; junction bases not matched to a gene: 10. The CDR3 sequence is CASRPGQLSPYEQYF. CDR3 DNA sequence: TGTGCCAGCAGACCGGGACAGTTAAGTCCCTACGAGCAGTACTTC. Full variable domain (rest looked up from reference TRBV11-2 and TRBJ2-7): EAGVAQSPRYKIIEKRQSVAFWCNPISGHATLYWYQQILGQGPKLLIQFQNNGVVDDSQLPKDRFSAERLKGVDSTLKIQPAKLEDSAVYLCASRPGQLSPYEQYFGPGTRLTVT.